Here is one T cell receptor beta chain with its context. CDR3 length equals 15 residues. V lost 3 bases and J lost 5; bases outside the gene matches: 8. Germline V gene sequence: CDR1 MGHDK, CDR2 SYGVNS. This entry comes from a study of primary melanoma T cells and metastatic recurrence. This table comes from immunoSEQ multiplex PCR, and its TCRdb copy is limited to in-frame clones, with some not included. The sample has 750 to 950 clones, 85% to 90% seen once. The genes are TRBV25-1 and TRBJ2-7; 9 nucleotides agree with TRBD1. Sequenced sample: melanoma tumor tissue. The receptor was derived from a human donor with melanoma. CDR3 nucleotides: TGTGCCAGCAGTGACTCCGGGACAGGGAACGACGAGCAGTACTTC. It codes for CASSDSGTGNDEQYF.